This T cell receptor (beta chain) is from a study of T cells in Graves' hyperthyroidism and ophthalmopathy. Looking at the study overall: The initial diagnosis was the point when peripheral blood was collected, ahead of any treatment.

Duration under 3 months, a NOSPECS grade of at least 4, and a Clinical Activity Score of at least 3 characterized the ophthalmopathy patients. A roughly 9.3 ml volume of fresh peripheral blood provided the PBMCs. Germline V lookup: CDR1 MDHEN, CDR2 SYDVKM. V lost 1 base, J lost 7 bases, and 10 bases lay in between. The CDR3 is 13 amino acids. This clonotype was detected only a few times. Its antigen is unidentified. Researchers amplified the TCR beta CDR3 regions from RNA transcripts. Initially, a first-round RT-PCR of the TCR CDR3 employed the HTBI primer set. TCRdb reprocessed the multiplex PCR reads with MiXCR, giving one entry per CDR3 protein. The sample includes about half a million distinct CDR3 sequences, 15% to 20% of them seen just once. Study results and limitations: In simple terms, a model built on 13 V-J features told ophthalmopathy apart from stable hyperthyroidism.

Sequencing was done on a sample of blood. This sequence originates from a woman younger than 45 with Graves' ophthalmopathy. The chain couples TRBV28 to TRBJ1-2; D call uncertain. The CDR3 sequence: CASSLSAVPGYTF. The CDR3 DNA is TGTGCCAGCAGTTTATCCGCAGTTCCTGGCTACACCTTC.